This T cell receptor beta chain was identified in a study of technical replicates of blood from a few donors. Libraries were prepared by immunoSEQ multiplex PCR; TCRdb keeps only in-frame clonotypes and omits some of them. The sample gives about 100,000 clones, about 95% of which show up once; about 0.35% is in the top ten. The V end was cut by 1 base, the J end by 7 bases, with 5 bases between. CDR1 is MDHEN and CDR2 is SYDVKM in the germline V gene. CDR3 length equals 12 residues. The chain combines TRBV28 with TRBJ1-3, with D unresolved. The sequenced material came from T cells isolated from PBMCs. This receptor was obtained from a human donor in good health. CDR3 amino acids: CASSLSLNTIYF. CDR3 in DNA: TGTGCCAGCAGTTTATCCCTTAACACCATATATTTT.